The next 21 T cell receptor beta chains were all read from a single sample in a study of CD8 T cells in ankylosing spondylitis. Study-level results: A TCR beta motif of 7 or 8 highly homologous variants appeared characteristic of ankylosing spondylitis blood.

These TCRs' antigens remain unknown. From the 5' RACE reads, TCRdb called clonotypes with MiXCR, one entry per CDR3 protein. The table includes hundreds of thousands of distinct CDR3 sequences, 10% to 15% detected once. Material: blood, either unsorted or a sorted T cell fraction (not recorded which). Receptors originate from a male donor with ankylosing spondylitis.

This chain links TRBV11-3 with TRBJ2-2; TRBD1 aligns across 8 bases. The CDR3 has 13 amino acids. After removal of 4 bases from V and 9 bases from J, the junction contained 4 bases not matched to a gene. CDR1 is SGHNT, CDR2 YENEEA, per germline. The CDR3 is CASSYDRGRELFF. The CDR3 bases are TGTGCCAGCAGCTATGACAGGGGCCGGGAGCTGTTTTTT.

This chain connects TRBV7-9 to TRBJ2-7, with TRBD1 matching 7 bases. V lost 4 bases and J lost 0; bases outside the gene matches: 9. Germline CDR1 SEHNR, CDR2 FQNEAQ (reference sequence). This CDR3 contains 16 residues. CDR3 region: CASSSPPRQGSYEQYF. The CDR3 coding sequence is TGTGCCAGCAGCTCCCCCCCCCGACAGGGCTCCTACGAGCAGTACTTC.

CDR3 loop: CASSLNGGFSPLHF. CDR3 coding DNA: TGTGCCAGCAGCCTAAACGGGGGATTCTCACCCCTCCACTTT. V and J are TRBV7-2 and TRBJ1-6; maybe TRBD1 (5 bases). CDR3 length equals 14 residues. V was cut by 5 bases and J by 10 bases, with 15 bases left in between. Germline V lookup: CDR1 SGHTA, CDR2 FQGNSA.

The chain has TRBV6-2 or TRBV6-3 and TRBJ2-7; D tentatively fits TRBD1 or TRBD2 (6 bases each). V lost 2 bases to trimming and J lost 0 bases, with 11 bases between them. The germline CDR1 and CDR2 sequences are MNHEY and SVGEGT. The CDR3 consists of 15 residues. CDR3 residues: CASSYAGHISYEQYF. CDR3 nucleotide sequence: TGTGCCAGCAGTTACGCGGGACACATCTCCTACGAGCAGTACTTC.

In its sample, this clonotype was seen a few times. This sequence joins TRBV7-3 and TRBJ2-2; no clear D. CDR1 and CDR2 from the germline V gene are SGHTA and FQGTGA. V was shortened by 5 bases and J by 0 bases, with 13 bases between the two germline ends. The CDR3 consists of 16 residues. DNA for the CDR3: TGTGCCAGCAGCGCCAACGCACTGTCGAACACCGGGGAGCTGTTTTTT. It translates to CASSANALSNTGELFF. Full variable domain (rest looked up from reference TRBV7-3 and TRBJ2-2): GAGVSQTPSNKVTEKGKYVELRCDPISGHTALYWYRQSLGQGPEFLIYFQGTGAADDSGLPNDRFFAVRPEGSVSTLKIQRTERGDSAVYLCASSANALSNTGELFFGEGSRLTVL.

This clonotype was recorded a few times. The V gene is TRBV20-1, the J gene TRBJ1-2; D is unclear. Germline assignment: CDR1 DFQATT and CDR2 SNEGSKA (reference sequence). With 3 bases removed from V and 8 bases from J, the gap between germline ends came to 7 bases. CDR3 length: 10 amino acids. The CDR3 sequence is CSARMRGYTF. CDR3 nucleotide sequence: TGCAGTGCTAGGATGAGAGGCTACACCTTC.

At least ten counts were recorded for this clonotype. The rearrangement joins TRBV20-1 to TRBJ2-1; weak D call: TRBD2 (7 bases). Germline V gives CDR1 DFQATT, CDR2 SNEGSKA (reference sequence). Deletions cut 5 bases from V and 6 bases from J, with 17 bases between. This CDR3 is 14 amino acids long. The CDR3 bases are TGCAGTGCTTCACTCGGGGGAGGGGGCAATGAGCAGTTCTTC. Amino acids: CSASLGGGGNEQFF.

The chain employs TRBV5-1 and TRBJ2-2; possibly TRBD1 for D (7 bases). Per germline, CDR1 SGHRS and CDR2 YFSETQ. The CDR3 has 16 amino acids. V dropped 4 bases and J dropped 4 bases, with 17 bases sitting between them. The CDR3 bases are TGCGCCAGCAGCCCGCGGGATACAGGGGTCACCGGGGAGCTGTTTTTT. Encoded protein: CASSPRDTGVTGELFF.

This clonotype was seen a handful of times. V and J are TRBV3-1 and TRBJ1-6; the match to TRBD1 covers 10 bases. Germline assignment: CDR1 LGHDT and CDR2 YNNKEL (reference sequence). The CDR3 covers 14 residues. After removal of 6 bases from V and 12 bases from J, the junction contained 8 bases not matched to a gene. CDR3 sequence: CASSRTGGVVPLHF. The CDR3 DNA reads TGTGCCAGCAGTCGGACAGGGGGAGTTGTACCCCTCCACTTT.

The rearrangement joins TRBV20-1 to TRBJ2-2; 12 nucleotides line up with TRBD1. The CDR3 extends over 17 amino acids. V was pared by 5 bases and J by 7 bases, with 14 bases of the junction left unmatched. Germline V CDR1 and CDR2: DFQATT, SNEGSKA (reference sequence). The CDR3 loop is CSASTLGTGGDLGELFF. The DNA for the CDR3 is TGCAGTGCTTCAACCCTCGGGACAGGGGGCGACCTCGGGGAGCTGTTTTTT.

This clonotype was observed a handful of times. The DNA for the CDR3 is TGTGCCACCAGCAGAGAATGGGGTGGAAGTGAAAAACTGTTTTTT. Residues: CATSREWGGSEKLFF. The gene calls are TRBV15 and TRBJ1-4; D is unclear. The ends were cut back, 0 bases at V and 7 bases at J, with 12 bases in the middle. This CDR3 spans 15 amino acids. Germline-derived CDR1 and CDR2 are LNHNV and YYDKDF (reference sequence).

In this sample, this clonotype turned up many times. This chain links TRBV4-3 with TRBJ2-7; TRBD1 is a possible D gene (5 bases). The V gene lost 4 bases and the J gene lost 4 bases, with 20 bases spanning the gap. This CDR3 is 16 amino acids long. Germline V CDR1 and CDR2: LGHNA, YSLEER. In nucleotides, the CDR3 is TGCGCCAGCAGCCTTGGGGCCAGGGAAGGTTTTTACGAGCAGTACTTC. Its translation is CASSLGAREGFYEQYF.

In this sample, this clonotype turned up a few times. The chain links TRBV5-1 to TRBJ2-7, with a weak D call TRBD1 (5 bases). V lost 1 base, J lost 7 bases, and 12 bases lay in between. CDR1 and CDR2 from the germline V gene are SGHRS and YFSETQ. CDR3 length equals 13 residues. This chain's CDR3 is CASSLRGESEQYF. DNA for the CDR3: TGCGCCAGCAGCTTGAGGGGTGAGTCGGAGCAGTACTTC.

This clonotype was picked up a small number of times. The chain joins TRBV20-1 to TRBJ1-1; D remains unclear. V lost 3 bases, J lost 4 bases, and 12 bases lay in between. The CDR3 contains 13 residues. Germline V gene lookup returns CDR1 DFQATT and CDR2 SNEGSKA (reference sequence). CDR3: CSASPHVGTEAFF. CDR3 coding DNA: TGCAGTGCTAGCCCCCACGTTGGCACTGAAGCTTTCTTT.

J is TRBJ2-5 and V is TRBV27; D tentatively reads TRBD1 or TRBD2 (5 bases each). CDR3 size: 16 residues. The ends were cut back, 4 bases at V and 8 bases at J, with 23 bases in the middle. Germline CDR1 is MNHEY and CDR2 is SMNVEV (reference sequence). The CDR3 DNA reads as TGTGCCAGCAGTTATCCGGGACCTCCTAAGAGGCGAACCCAGTACTTC. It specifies CASSYPGPPKRRTQYF.

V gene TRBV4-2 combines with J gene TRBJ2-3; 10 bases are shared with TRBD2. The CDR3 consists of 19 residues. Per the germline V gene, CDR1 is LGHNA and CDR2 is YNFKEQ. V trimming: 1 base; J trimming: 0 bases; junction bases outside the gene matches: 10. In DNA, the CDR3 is TGTGCCAGCAGCCAAGCCCCAGCGGGAGGGATAGGGAGCACAGATACGCAGTATTTT. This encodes CASSQAPAGGIGSTDTQYF.

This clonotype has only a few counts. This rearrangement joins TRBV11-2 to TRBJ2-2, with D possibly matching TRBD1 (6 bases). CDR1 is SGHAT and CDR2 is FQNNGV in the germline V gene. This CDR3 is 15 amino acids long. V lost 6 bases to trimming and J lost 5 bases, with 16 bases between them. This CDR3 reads CASRPTGWRTGELFF. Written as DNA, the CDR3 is TGTGCCAGCAGGCCCACAGGGTGGCGAACCGGGGAGCTGTTTTTT.

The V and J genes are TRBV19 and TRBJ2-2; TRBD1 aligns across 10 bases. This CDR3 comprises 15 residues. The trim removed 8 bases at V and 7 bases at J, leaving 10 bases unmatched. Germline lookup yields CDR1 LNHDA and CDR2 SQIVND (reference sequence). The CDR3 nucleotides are TGTGCCAGTTCCGGGACAGGGGTCGAAGTCGGGGAGCTGTTTTTT. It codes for CASSGTGVEVGELFF.

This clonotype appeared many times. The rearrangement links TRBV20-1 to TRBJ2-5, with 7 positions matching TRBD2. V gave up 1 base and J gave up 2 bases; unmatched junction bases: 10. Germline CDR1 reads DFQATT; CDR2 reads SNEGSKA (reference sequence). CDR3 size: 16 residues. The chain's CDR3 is CSARVWQRGRQETQYF. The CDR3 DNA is TGCAGTGCTAGAGTTTGGCAGCGGGGACGGCAAGAGACCCAGTACTTC.

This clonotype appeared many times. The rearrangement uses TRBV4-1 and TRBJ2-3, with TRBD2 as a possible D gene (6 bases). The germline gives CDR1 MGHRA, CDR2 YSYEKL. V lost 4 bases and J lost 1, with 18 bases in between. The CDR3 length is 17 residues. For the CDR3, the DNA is TGCGCCAGCAGCCCAGGAGACGGGAGAGGGCGCACAGATACGCAGTATTTT. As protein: CASSPGDGRGRTDTQYF.

The CDR3 DNA follows: TGCAGTGCTAGAAGACTAGCGGGAGATATTCGAAGGGAGCTGTTTTTT. Protein: CSARRLAGDIRRELFF. The chain uses TRBV20-1 and TRBJ2-2, with 12 positions matching TRBD2. Trimming removed 2 bases from V and 9 bases from J; junction bases left unmatched: 10. The germline gives CDR1 DFQATT, CDR2 SNEGSKA (reference sequence). This CDR3 is 16 amino acids long.